This T cell receptor beta chain is from a study of blood T cell repertoires in COVID-19. Study overall: Material from acute and convalescent COVID-19 was sourced from the United States, Italy and Spain. Sources were T cells, B-cell-depleted T cells, or PBMCs; the material itself was cDNA or gDNA.

The length of the CDR3 is 13 residues. V dropped 4 bases and J dropped 7 bases, with 14 bases sitting between them. The V gene's germline CDR1 is SGHDT and CDR2 YYEEEE. This clone appeared many times. Profiled with immunoSEQ multiplex PCR; TCRdb holds only in-frame clones, not every one. Of over 150,000 clones in the sample, 78% were seen once. The receptor comes from an elderly man with acute or convalescent COVID-19. The specimen was peripheral blood. V is TRBV5-6 and J is TRBJ1-2; D is unresolved. CDR3 DNA: TGTGCCAGCAGCCCCGGTGACCGGGGTGGCTACACCTTC. As protein: CASSPGDRGGYTF.